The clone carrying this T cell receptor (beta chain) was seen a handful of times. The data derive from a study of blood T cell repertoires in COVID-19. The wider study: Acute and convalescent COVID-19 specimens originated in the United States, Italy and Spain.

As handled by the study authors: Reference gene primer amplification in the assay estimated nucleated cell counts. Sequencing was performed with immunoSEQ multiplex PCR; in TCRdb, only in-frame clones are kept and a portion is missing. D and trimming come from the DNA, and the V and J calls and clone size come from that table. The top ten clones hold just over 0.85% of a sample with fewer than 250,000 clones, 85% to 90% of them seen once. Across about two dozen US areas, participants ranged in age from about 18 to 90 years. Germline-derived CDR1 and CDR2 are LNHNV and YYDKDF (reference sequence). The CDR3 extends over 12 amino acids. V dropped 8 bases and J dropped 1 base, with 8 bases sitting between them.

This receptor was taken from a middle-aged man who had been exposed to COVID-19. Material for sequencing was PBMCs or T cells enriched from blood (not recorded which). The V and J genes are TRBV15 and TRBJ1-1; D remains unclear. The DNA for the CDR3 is TGTGCCACCGGGCTGAGGAACACTGAAGCTTTCTTT. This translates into CATGLRNTEAFF.